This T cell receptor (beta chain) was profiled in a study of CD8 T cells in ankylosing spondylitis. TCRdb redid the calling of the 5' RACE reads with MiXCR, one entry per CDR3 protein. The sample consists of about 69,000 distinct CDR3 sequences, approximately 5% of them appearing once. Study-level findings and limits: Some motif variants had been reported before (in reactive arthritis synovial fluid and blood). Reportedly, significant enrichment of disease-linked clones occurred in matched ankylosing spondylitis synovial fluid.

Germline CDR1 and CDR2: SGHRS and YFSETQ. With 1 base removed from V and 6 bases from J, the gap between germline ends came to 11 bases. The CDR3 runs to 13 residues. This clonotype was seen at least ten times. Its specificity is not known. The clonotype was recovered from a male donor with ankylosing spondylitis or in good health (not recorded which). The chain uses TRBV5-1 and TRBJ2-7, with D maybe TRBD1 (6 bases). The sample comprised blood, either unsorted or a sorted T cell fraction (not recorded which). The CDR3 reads CASSLRQVGEQYF. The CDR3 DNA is TGCGCCAGCAGCTTGAGACAGGTTGGCGAGCAGTACTTC.